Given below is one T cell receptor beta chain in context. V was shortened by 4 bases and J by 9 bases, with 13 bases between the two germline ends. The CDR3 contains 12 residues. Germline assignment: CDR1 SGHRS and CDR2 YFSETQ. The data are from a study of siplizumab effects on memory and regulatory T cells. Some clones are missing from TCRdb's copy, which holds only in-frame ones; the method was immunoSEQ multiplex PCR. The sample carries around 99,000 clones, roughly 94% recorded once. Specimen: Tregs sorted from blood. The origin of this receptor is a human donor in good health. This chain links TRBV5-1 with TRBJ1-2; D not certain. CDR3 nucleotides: TGCGCCAGCAGCCAAAATGAACGGAGCTACACCTTC. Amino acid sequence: CASSQNERSYTF. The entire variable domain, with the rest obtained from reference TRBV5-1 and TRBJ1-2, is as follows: KAGVTQTPRYLIKTRGQQVTLSCSPISGHRSVSWYQQTPGQGLQFLFEYFSETQRNKGNFPGRFSGRQFSNSRSEMNVSTLELGDSALYLCASSQNERSYTFGSGTRLTVV.